These 11 T cell receptor beta chains were sequenced from one sample in a study of T cell repertoires in cytomegalovirus infection. TCRdb re-derived calls from the reads in MiXCR, one entry per CDR3 protein. Of about 830,000 distinct CDR3 sequences in the sample, around a third were seen once. No cognate antigen is known for these TCRs. Sequences were derived from cultured CD8+ T cells from PBMCs, sampled from culture after CMV antigen stimulation. All receptors derive from a human donor in good health (CMV status not recorded). Some clones in this sample may be carry-over from other donors' samples.

There are many counts of this clonotype. The V call is TRBV7-9, the J call TRBJ1-6; D is perhaps TRBD1 (5 bases). V was clipped by 5 bases and J by 0 bases, with 17 bases between them. Germline V gives CDR1 SEHNR, CDR2 FQNEAQ (reference sequence). The CDR3 has 18 residues. The CDR3 DNA reads TGTGCCAGCAGCCCGGCGGGACGCACAAGCTCCTATAATTCACCCCTCCACTTT. It yields the protein CASSPAGRTSSYNSPLHF.

About this clonotype: A read error is possible here, since a much larger clone lies one base away. This sequence joins TRBV11-2 and TRBJ2-5, with a weak D call TRBD2 (6 bases). From germline, CDR1 is SGHAT and CDR2 FQNNGV. Between the trimmed V and J ends, which lost 5 bases and 1 base, there was a span of 11 bases. This CDR3 spans 14 amino acids. The CDR3 coding sequence is TGTGCCAGCAGCGTCCGGGACTTCCAAGAGACCCAGTACTTC. Translated, it gives CASSVRDFQETQYF.

This clonotype was seen repeatedly, ten times or more. This chain's CDR3 is CASSPGQGALETQYF. CDR3 in DNA: TGTGCCAGCTCCCCGGGACAGGGGGCCCTTGAGACCCAGTACTTC. The chain is built from TRBV6-1 and TRBJ2-5, with 12 bases matching TRBD1. V lost 8 bases to trimming and J lost 5 bases; unmatched junction nucleotides: 9. The CDR3 runs 15 residues. Germline V CDR1 and CDR2: MNHNS, SASEGT.

This clonotype was found many times. The V call is TRBV2, the J call TRBJ2-3, with no clear D. CDR1 and CDR2 from the germline V gene are SNHLY and FYNNEI. CDR3 size: 11 residues. With 3 bases removed from V and 6 bases from J, the gap between germline ends came to 4 bases. The CDR3 DNA is TGTGCCAGCAGTGAGGGTGATACGCAGTATTTT. Residues: CASSEGDTQYF.

This clonotype came up a few times. The chain uses TRBV7-8 and TRBJ2-1; D gene uncertain. Trimming shortened V by 9 bases and J by 0 bases, and 9 bases separated the two germline ends. The CDR3 runs 13 residues. Germline assignment: CDR1 SGHVS and CDR2 FQNEAQ. CDR3 residues: CASLPSSYNEQFF. The CDR3 DNA follows: TGTGCCAGTCTACCTAGCTCCTACAATGAGCAGTTCTTC.

The chain joins TRBV23-1 to TRBJ2-1, with D uncertain. TRBV23-1 is an open reading frame, and its role is uncertain. V lost 3 bases and J lost 3, with 15 bases in between. The CDR3 contains 16 residues. CDR3 loop: CASSQGSHDHYNEQFF. The CDR3 DNA is TGCGCCAGCAGTCAGGGTTCTCACGACCACTACAATGAGCAGTTCTTC.

This clonotype occurred a few times. V usage is TRBV7-9 and J usage is TRBJ2-7; D unresolved. V was pared by 2 bases and J by 7 bases, with 6 bases between. Looked up from germline, CDR1 is SEHNR and CDR2 is FQNEAQ (reference sequence). CDR3 length: 11 residues. Here the CDR3 reads CASSLQGEQYF. CDR3 DNA: TGTGCCAGCAGCTTACAAGGGGAGCAGTACTTC. Combining the CDR3 with reference TRBV7-9 and TRBJ2-7 gives the whole variable domain DTGVSQNPRHKITKRGQNVTFRCDPISEHNRLYWYRQTLGQGPEFLTYFQNEAQLEKSRLLSDRFSAERPKGSFSTLEIQRTEQGDSAMYLCASSLQGEQYFGPGTRLTVT.

The chain recombines TRBV12-3 or TRBV12-4 with TRBJ2-2; D gene uncertain. The CDR3 is 14 amino acids. The V gene lost 3 bases and the J gene lost 6 bases, with 11 bases spanning the gap. CDR3 region: CASSFLRVAGELFF. CDR3 sequence (DNA): TGTGCCAGCAGTTTCCTTAGGGTGGCCGGGGAGCTGTTTTTT.

CDR3: CASSVPPLAAQETQYF. In DNA, the CDR3 is TGTGCCAGCAGCGTACCCCCCCTAGCGGCCCAAGAGACCCAGTACTTC. J is TRBJ2-5 and V is TRBV2; 7 bases agree with TRBD2. CDR1 and CDR2 from the germline V gene are SNHLY and FYNNEI. J lost 1 base, V lost 6 bases, and 11 bases had no gene match. The CDR3 sequence is 16 residues long. The variable domain in full, completed from reference TRBV2 and TRBJ2-5, reads EPEVTQTPSHQVTQMGQEVILRCVPISNHLYFYWYRQILGQKVEFLVSFYNNEISEKSEIFDDQFSVERPDGSNFTLKIRSTKLEDSAMYFCASSVPPLAAQETQYFGPGTRLLVL.

This clonotype was counted only a few times. The chain links TRBV7-8 to TRBJ1-1; no definite D call. The CDR3 contains 15 residues. CDR1 SGHVS and CDR2 FQNEAQ come from the germline V gene. V lost 2 bases, J lost 0 bases, and 10 bases lay in between. CDR3 sequence: CASSLMPGLNTEAFF. The CDR3 DNA is TGTGCCAGCAGCTTAATGCCGGGGTTGAACACTGAAGCTTTCTTT.

This clonotype was picked up many times. V and J are TRBV6-2 or TRBV6-3 and TRBJ2-2; no clear D gene. V lost 4 bases and J lost 2, with 5 bases in between. Germline CDR1 reads MNHEY; CDR2 reads SVGEGT. The CDR3 loop spans 13 amino acids. The CDR3 DNA reads TGTGCCAGCAGTTTTCAAAACACCGGGGAGCTGTTTTTT. Translated: CASSFQNTGELFF.